Listed here are 10 T cell receptor beta chains from one sample, sequenced in a study of T cell responses to AZD1222 COVID-19 vaccine. Method: immunoSEQ multiplex PCR; TCRdb's copy keeps in-frame clones and lacks some. Of 150,000 to 200,000 clones in the sample, almost 90% were seen once. The sample in question was peripheral blood, obtained 28 days after the second AZD1222 dose. These receptors were taken from an adult who received the AZD1222 COVID-19 vaccine.

DNA of the CDR3: TGTGCCAGCAGTCAAACGGGACAGGGGGCGCTGGGTGGGACCCAGTACTTC. The encoded protein is CASSQTGQGALGGTQYF. The chain links TRBV27 to TRBJ2-5, with TRBD1 identical over 12 bases. The V gene's germline CDR1 is MNHEY and CDR2 SMNVEV (reference sequence). The CDR3 length is 17 residues. The junction had 14 bases not matched to a gene; V was cut back by 5 bases and J by 7 bases.

The rearrangement uses TRBV5-6 and TRBJ1-2, with 9 bases lining up with TRBD1. The CDR3 sequence is 14 residues long. V lost 3 bases, J lost 6 bases, and 6 bases stayed unmatched. Germline loops: CDR1 SGHDT, CDR2 YYEEEE. CDR3 sequence (DNA): TGTGCCAGCAGCTCCCTCGACAGGGGGAATGGCTACACCTTC. It translates to CASSSLDRGNGYTF.

The rearrangement links TRBV19 to TRBJ2-7, with 10 bases fitting TRBD1. Germline CDR1 LNHDA, CDR2 SQIVND (reference sequence). The junction had 10 bases not matched to a gene; V was cut back by 3 bases and J by 5 bases. The CDR3 loop spans 16 amino acids. CDR3: CASSISLGTGVHEQYF. CDR3 DNA sequence: TGTGCCAGTAGTATCTCCTTAGGGACAGGGGTCCACGAGCAGTACTTC.

The genes are TRBV9 and TRBJ2-2; 14 nucleotides agree with TRBD2. The CDR3 sequence is 18 residues long. V lost 3 bases and J lost 1; bases outside the gene matches: 5. The germline V gene has CDR1 SGDLS and CDR2 YYNGEE. In DNA form, the CDR3 reads TGTGCCAGCAGCGGCGGACTAGCGGGGGGCCTGAACACCGGGGAGCTGTTTTTT. Translation gives CASSGGLAGGLNTGELFF.

This chain links TRBV9 with TRBJ2-1; 11 nucleotides align to TRBD2. The germline V gene has CDR1 SGDLS and CDR2 YYNGEE. V trimming: 0 bases; J trimming: 4 bases; junction bases outside the gene matches: 12. This CDR3 is built from 19 residues. In DNA form, the CDR3 reads TGTGCCAGCAGCGTAGGGTTGCCTAGCGGGGGGAAACTTTACAATGAGCAGTTCTTC. Translated: CASSVGLPSGGKLYNEQFF.

The chain uses TRBV5-1 and TRBJ2-5; possibly TRBD1 for D (6 bases). There are 16 residues in the CDR3. The V end lost 1 base, the J end lost 0 bases, and 13 bases lay between the germline ends. Per germline, CDR1 SGHRS and CDR2 YFSETQ. The CDR3 here is CASSLSSRGNQETQYF. Here the CDR3 DNA reads TGCGCCAGCAGCTTGAGTTCCAGGGGTAACCAAGAGACCCAGTACTTC.

The rearrangement uses TRBV5-1 and TRBJ1-4; TRBD1 is a possible D gene (5 bases). Germline assignment: CDR1 SGHRS and CDR2 YFSETQ. V was cut by 5 bases and J by 7 bases, with 15 bases left in between. There are 14 residues in the CDR3. The CDR3 DNA sequence: TGCGCCAGCAGGGCGGGACCGCGGAGTGAAAAACTGTTTTTT. This gives the protein CASRAGPRSEKLFF.

V gene TRBV11-2 combines with J gene TRBJ2-1; D could derive from TRBD1 or TRBD2 (6 bases each). V was shortened by 5 bases and J by 6 bases, with 14 bases between the two germline ends. The length of the CDR3 is 14 residues. CDR1 is SGHAT and CDR2 is FQNNGV in the germline V gene. The CDR3 protein is CASSRERGANEQFF. For the CDR3, the DNA is TGTGCCAGCAGCCGTGAGAGGGGGGCCAATGAGCAGTTCTTC.

The rearrangement links TRBV10-3 to TRBJ1-2; a weak D match, TRBD1 (5 bases). V lost 2 bases and J 8 bases, leaving 12 bases between the germline ends. There are 13 residues in the CDR3. The germline V gene has CDR1 ENHRY and CDR2 SYGVKD. The CDR3 DNA reads TGTGCCATCAGTGAGGAAAGGGGTGGGGGCTACACCTTC. It codes for CAISEERGGGYTF.

V and J are TRBV9 and TRBJ2-2; D is undetermined. CDR3 size: 13 residues. Per the germline V gene, CDR1 is SGDLS and CDR2 is YYNGEE. The V end lost 4 bases, the J end lost 5 bases, and 9 bases lay between the germline ends. CDR3 sequence reads: CASSPAVTGELFF. CDR3 sequence (DNA): TGTGCCAGCAGCCCGGCGGTAACCGGGGAGCTGTTTTTT.